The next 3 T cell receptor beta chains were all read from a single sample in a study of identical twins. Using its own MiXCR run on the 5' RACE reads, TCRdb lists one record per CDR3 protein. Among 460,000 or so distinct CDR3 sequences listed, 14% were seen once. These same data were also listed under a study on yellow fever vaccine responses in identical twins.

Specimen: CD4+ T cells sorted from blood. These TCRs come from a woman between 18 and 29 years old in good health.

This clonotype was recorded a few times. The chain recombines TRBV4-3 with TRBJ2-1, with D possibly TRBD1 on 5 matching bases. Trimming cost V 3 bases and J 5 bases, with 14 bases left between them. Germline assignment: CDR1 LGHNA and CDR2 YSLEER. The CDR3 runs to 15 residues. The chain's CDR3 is CASSHKGRKHNEQFF. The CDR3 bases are TGCGCCAGCAGCCATAAGGGGCGGAAACACAATGAGCAGTTCTTC.

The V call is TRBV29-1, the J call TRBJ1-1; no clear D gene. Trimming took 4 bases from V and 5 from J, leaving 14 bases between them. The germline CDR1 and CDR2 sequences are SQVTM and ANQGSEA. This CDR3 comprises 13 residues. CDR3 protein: CSVGFVGGTEAFF. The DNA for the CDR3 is TGCAGCGTTGGTTTTGTGGGAGGAACTGAAGCTTTCTTT. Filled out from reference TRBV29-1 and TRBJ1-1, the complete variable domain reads SAVISQKPSRDICQRGTSLTIQCQVDSQVTMMFWYRQQPGQSLTLIATANQGSEATYESGFVIDKFPISRPNLTFSTLTVSNMSPEDSSIYLCSVGFVGGTEAFFGQGTRLTVV.

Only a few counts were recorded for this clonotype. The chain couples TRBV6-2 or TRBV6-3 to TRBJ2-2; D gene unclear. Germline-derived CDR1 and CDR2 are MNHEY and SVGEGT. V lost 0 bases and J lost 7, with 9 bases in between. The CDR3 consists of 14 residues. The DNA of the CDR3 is TGTGCCAGCAGTTACTCTTGGATAAACGGGGAGCTGTTTTTT. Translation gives CASSYSWINGELFF.